This T cell receptor beta chain was captured in a study of blood T cells in healthy people across ages. Study results and caveats: There were more naive CD4+ cells and higher diversity in long-lived donors than in aged donors.

With a J-beta primer mix and a sample-barcoded 5' primer, a second PCR ran 7 to 11 cycles. MiXCR, applied by TCRdb to the 5' RACE reads, yields one record per CDR3 protein. The sample consists of roughly 1.5 million distinct CDR3 sequences, approximately 42% of them appearing once. A note on this clonotype: The antigen is unknown.

Germline values: CDR1 SGHVS, CDR2 FNYEAQ. CDR3 size: 16 residues. V was clipped by 5 bases and J by 5 bases; unmatched bases: 9. The source material was blood. The sequence derives from a woman aged 18 to 35 in good health. V gene TRBV7-6 combines with J gene TRBJ2-2, with 9 bases lining up with TRBD1. The CDR3 spells CASSPAGTGWTGELFF. CDR3 coding DNA: TGTGCCAGCAGCCCAGCCGGGACAGGGTGGACCGGGGAGCTGTTTTTT.